The rows below give T cell receptor beta chains drawn from one sample of a study of blood T cell repertoires in COVID-19. Here immunoSEQ multiplex PCR was the method, and the copy in TCRdb shows in-frame clones only, minus some. The table has approximately 86,000 clones, 75% to 85% seen once; the top ten hold 10%. The specimen was peripheral blood. These receptors all stem from a woman in her 70s with acute or convalescent COVID-19. Each CDR3 is given with its conserved first and last residue. A D gene is named only where the DNA matches it firmly. Some rows mark clone size as missing; the rest say once, few, many or name a class of expanded clone.

cdr3_aa	cdr3_nt	v_call	j_call	d_call	clone_size
CASSQTPGKDEKLFF	TGCGCCAGCAGCCAAACTCCAGGGAAAGATGAAAAACTGTTTTTT	TRBV4-3	TRBJ1-4	.	.
CATSALGQGGMETQYF	TGTGCCACCAGTGCCCTGGGACAGGGTGGAATGGAGACCCAGTACTTC	TRBV24-1	TRBJ2-5	TRBD1	many
CASSRTSGGDNEQFF	TGTGCCAGCAGCCGAACTAGCGGGGGGGATAATGAGCAGTTCTTC	TRBV6-5	TRBJ2-1	TRBD2	.
CASSYGGGFLYEQYF	TGTGCCAGCAGCTACGGCGGGGGGTTCTTATACGAGCAGTACTTC	TRBV5-4	TRBJ2-7	TRBD2	.
CASSSGDWPYEQYF	TGCGCCAGCAGCTCGGGGGACTGGCCCTACGAGCAGTACTTC	TRBV5-1	TRBJ2-7	.	.
CASSTSRGNYGYTF	TGTGCCAGCAGTACGTCCCGGGGAAACTATGGCTACACCTTC	TRBV6-6	TRBJ1-2	.	once
CASSLDTATTNEKLFF	TGTGCCAGCAGCCTGGACACAGCGACAACTAATGAAAAACTGTTTTTT	TRBV11-2	TRBJ1-4	.	once
CASSPLGSGADTQYF	TGTGCCAGCTCACCCCTAGGCTCGGGGGCAGATACGCAGTATTTT	TRBV18	TRBJ2-3	.	.
CASSSTGTNYGYTF	TGTGCCAGCTCGTCGACAGGGACTAACTATGGCTACACCTTC	TRBV18	TRBJ1-2	TRBD1	.
CASSELAGGRAQYF	TGTGCCAGCAGTGAGCTAGCGGGGGGAAGGGCCCAGTACTTC	TRBV6-1	TRBJ2-5	TRBD2	.
CASSLGFSGTYEQYF	TGTGCCAGCAGCTTAGGGTTTAGCGGGACCTACGAGCAGTACTTC	TRBV11-2	TRBJ2-7	TRBD2	.
CAYTGQGVYEQYF	TGTGCCTACACAGGACAGGGGGTCTACGAGCAGTACTTC	TRBV30	TRBJ2-7	TRBD1	.